The 29 T cell receptor beta chains reported below all come from one sample, sequenced in a study of regulatory T cells in long-lasting Graves disease. For TCR beta, libraries came from iRepertoire HTBI primers and Arm-PCR of CDR3 regions. TCRdb called the multiplex PCR reads again in MiXCR, with one record for every CDR3 protein. This repertoire shows 400,000 or so distinct CDR3 sequences, about a fifth found once; its top ten account for around 21%. Time point of the sample: persistent/refractory GD, antithyroid drugs over 5 years with positive TRAb. With RNA extracted from PBMCs as input, the TCR library was made. The specimen comprised peripheral blood mononuclear cells (PBMCs), sampled when the disease was refractory, from a patient treated with antithyroid drugs. These receptors all come from a female donor with Graves disease.

This clonotype was observed many times. The rearrangement links TRBV14 to TRBJ2-4; D uncertain. The CDR3 is made up of 16 amino acids. CDR1 and CDR2 from the germline V gene are SGHDN and FVKESK. Deletions cut 1 base from V and 8 bases from J, with 18 bases between. CDR3 nucleotides: TGTGCCAGCAGCCAAGCCTCCCTTTGGGGTGTGGACATTCAGTACTTC. Translated, it gives CASSQASLWGVDIQYF.

This clonotype was counted a few times. Mismatch with germline at one junction end may stem from a read error. J is TRBJ1-4 and V is TRBV12-3 or TRBV12-4, with D perhaps TRBD1 (6 bases). The CDR3 sequence is 14 residues long. The CDR3 DNA is TGTGCCAGCAGTTACACAGGGCTGGGAGAAAAACTGTCTTTT. Amino acids: CASSYTGLGEKLSF.

The chain uses TRBV20-1 and TRBJ1-2; D gene uncertain. V was cut by 3 bases and J by 9 bases, with 8 bases left in between. The length of the CDR3 is 10 residues. Germline CDR1 DFQATT, CDR2 SNEGSKA (reference sequence). CDR3 DNA: TGCAGTGCTAGTCGAGGCAGCTACACCTTC. It translates to CSASRGSYTF.

With respect to this clonotype: A read error may account for a junction end that differs from germline. The chain recombines TRBV5-1 with TRBJ2-4, with a possible D match to TRBD1 (5 bases). Germline loops: CDR1 SGHRS, CDR2 YFSETQ. CDR3 length: 15 residues. The CDR3, as DNA: TGTGCCAGCAGCAAACCTACTAACCAGGGAAACATTCAGTACTTC. Translation gives CASSKPTNQGNIQYF.

Remarks on this clonotype: In this CDR3 the conserved last residue, phenylalanine or tryptophan, is missing, so a read error is likely. The chain uses TRBV20-1 and TRBJ2-7; D call uncertain. CDR1 is DFQATT and CDR2 is SNEGSKA in the germline V gene (reference sequence). The V end was cut by 6 bases, the J end by 3 bases, with 9 bases between. CDR3 size: 11 residues. The CDR3 nucleotides are TGCAGTGCCTATACTCTCTACGAGCAGTACTCC. Its translation: CSAYTLYEQYS.

This clonotype was counted many times. The rearrangement links TRBV2 to TRBJ2-7; 10 bases fit TRBD1. The V segment lost 4 bases and the J segment 6 bases; nucleotides outside the gene matches: 9. Germline CDR1 SNHLY, CDR2 FYNNEI. CDR3 length: 15 amino acids. DNA for the CDR3: TGTGCCAGCAGTGGGGGGGACAGGGGTTCGTCCGAGCAGTACTTC. It yields the protein CASSGGDRGSSEQYF. The full variable domain, its missing parts supplied by reference TRBV2 and TRBJ2-7, is EPEVTQTPSHQVTQMGQEVILRCVPISNHLYFYWYRQILGQKVEFLVSFYNNEISEKSEIFDDQFSVERPDGSNFTLKIRSTKLEDSAMYFCASSGGDRGSSEQYFGPGTRLTVT.

This rearrangement joins TRBV6-2 or TRBV6-3 to TRBJ1-1, with D possibly being TRBD1 (6 bases). The germline gives CDR1 MNHEY, CDR2 SVGEGT. The CDR3 consists of 14 residues. Trimming took 3 bases from V and 3 from J, leaving 11 bases between them. The CDR3 here is CASSYTGFYTEAFF. CDR3 in DNA: TGTGCCAGCAGTTATACAGGGTTTTACACTGAAGCTTTCTTT.

This clonotype was detected a few times. The rearrangement uses TRBV12-5 and TRBJ2-2; 9 bases fit TRBD1. V lost 6 bases, J lost 4 bases, and 3 bases stayed unmatched. Germline V CDR1 and CDR2: LGHNT, FRNRAP. The CDR3 has 14 residues. The chain's CDR3 is CASGRGQGTGELFF. For the CDR3, the DNA is TGTGCTAGTGGGAGGGGACAGGGCACCGGGGAGCTGTTTTTT.

The chain combines TRBV7-2 with TRBJ1-1; 9 nucleotides line up with TRBD1. This CDR3 contains 13 residues. Germline V gene data show CDR1 as SGHTA and CDR2 as FQGNSA. V dropped 3 bases and J dropped 7; count of bases not matched to a gene: 3. CDR3 in amino acids: CASSLLTGGEAFF. DNA for the CDR3: TGTGCCAGCAGCTTGCTGACAGGGGGTGAAGCTTTCTTT.

This clonotype has ten or more counts. This chain links TRBV6-1 with TRBJ1-2; 8 bases align to TRBD1. CDR1 and CDR2 (germline): MNHNS, SASEGT. The CDR3 covers 13 residues. V dropped 7 bases and J dropped 3; count of bases not matched to a gene: 4. CDR3: CASKDREDYGYTF. The CDR3 nucleotides read TGTGCCAGCAAGGACAGGGAGGACTATGGCTACACCTTC.

This clonotype was seen repeatedly, ten times or more. This chain links TRBV12-3 or TRBV12-4 with TRBJ2-5; no clear D gene. Trimming stripped 3 bases from V and 1 base from J, with 12 bases between. The CDR3 is 15 amino acids. CDR3 amino acids: CASSFRRRTQETQYF. The CDR3 bases are TGTGCCAGCAGTTTCCGCAGAAGGACCCAAGAGACCCAGTACTTC.

This clonotype showed up just a few times. The J gene is TRBJ2-2, the V gene TRBV29-1; possibly TRBD2 for D (6 bases). The CDR3 contains 14 residues. Germline V gives CDR1 SQVTM, CDR2 ANQGSEA. V gave up 6 bases and J gave up 0 bases, with 11 bases separating them. CDR3 residues: CSVLADPNTGELFF. CDR3 nucleotides: TGCAGCGTCTTAGCGGACCCGAACACCGGGGAGCTGTTTTTT.

The rearrangement links TRBV10-3 to TRBJ2-2; 10 bases agree with TRBD2. This CDR3 is built from 17 residues. Germline V gene sequence: CDR1 ENHRY, CDR2 SYGVKD. J gave up 0 bases and V 10 bases, and 11 bases lay outside the gene matches. As DNA, the CDR3 is TGTGCCACAGGGCTAGCGGGAGAGAAACCGAACACCGGGGAGCTGTTTTTT. Amino acid sequence: CATGLAGEKPNTGELFF.

Notes on this clonotype: This clone may be a read error of a much larger clone one base away. V usage is TRBV20-1 and J usage is TRBJ2-5, with 9 bases identical to TRBD2. V shed 6 bases and J 5 bases; nucleotides not matched to a gene: 13. Germline CDR1 DFQATT, CDR2 SNEGSKA (reference sequence). The CDR3 is 15 amino acids. CDR3 nucleotide sequence: TGCAGTGCATATATCCTAGCGGGGACCCGTGAGACCCAGTACTTC. This translates into CSAYILAGTRETQYF.

The chain has TRBV2 and TRBJ1-3; D is unresolved. Germline CDR1 is SNHLY and CDR2 is FYNNEI. V was shortened by 1 base and J by 4 bases, with 11 bases between the two germline ends. CDR3 length: 15 residues. The CDR3 loop reads CASSEEAQAGNTIYF. CDR3 DNA sequence: TGTGCCAGCAGTGAAGAGGCACAAGCAGGAAACACCATATATTTT. The full variable domain, with the rest looked up from reference TRBV2 and TRBJ1-3, is EPEVTQTPSHQVTQMGQEVILRCVPISNHLYFYWYRQILGQKVEFLVSFYNNEISEKSEIFDDQFSVERPDGSNFTLKIRSTKLEDSAMYFCASSEEAQAGNTIYFGEGSWLTVV.

With respect to this clonotype: Given a much more abundant clone one base away, this may be a read error. This chain uses TRBV6-1 with TRBJ1-2; 10 bases are shared with TRBD1. V was clipped by 6 bases and J by 6 bases; unmatched bases: 7. The germline V gene has CDR1 MNHNS and CDR2 SASEGT. The CDR3 length is 14 residues. CDR3 amino acids: CASSGQGGGHGYTF. CDR3 sequence (DNA): TGTGCCAGCAGCGGACAGGGGGGTGGGCATGGCTACACCTTC.

There are many counts of this clonotype. The chain couples TRBV11-2 to TRBJ2-5, with D possibly called TRBD1 or TRBD2 (5 bases each). V was cut by 1 base and J by 1 base, with 13 bases left in between. Germline assignment: CDR1 SGHAT and CDR2 FQNNGV. The CDR3 spans 16 residues. CDR3 sequence (DNA): TGTGCCAGCAGCTTAGCGGGCTGGGGGATCCAAGAGACCCAGTACTTC. The encoded protein is CASSLAGWGIQETQYF.

This rearrangement joins TRBV12-3 or TRBV12-4 to TRBJ1-1, with unresolved D. V was trimmed by 3 bases and J by 5 bases, leaving 7 bases between them. The CDR3 has 12 residues. For the CDR3, the DNA is TGTGCCAGCAGTTTTCTTGAGACTGAAGCTTTCTTT. The encoded protein is CASSFLETEAFF.

In its sample, this clonotype was seen many times. V and J are TRBV6-5 and TRBJ1-1; maybe TRBD1 (5 bases). Germline V CDR1 and CDR2: MNHEY, SVGAGI. The CDR3 is made up of 14 amino acids. V lost 2 bases and J lost 3, with 10 bases in between. DNA for the CDR3: TGTGCCAGCAGTTACCGTGGGGCATACACTGAAGCTTTCTTT. As protein: CASSYRGAYTEAFF.

This clonotype was seen at least ten times. The rearrangement joins TRBV6-1 to TRBJ2-7; 8 positions agree with TRBD1. J was trimmed by 1 base and V by 5 bases; bases with no gene match: 10. The CDR3 runs to 16 residues. CDR1 and CDR2 from the germline V gene are MNHNS and SASEGT. CDR3: CASSNQDRVNSYEQYF. CDR3 in DNA: TGTGCCAGCAGTAACCAGGACAGGGTAAATTCCTACGAGCAGTACTTC.

J is TRBJ1-2 and V is TRBV6-9, with 9 bases fitting TRBD1. Germline V gives CDR1 MNHGY, CDR2 SVAAGI. The J segment lost 4 bases and the V segment lost 4 bases, leaving 7 bases of the junction unmatched. This CDR3 is 15 amino acids long. In DNA, the CDR3 is TGTGCCAGCAGTTTTACTCCGGGACAGGGCTATGGCTACACCTTC. It codes for CASSFTPGQGYGYTF.

The chain carries TRBV5-1 and TRBJ1-4, with unresolved D. Germline V gene lookup returns CDR1 SGHRS and CDR2 YFSETQ. V was pared by 3 bases and J by 5 bases, with 14 bases between. This CDR3 region has 15 residues. For the CDR3, the DNA is TGCGCCAGCAGCTACGAACAGCTACCAAATGAAAAACTGTTTTTT. It translates to CASSYEQLPNEKLFF.

This clonotype was seen a handful of times. This chain links TRBV5-1 with TRBJ2-3, with D hard to call. CDR3 length: 16 residues. V shed 4 bases and J shed 0 bases, with 15 bases lying between them. Germline CDR1 SGHRS, CDR2 YFSETQ. CDR3 residues: CASSAFTLDSTDTQYF. As DNA, the CDR3 is TGCGCCAGCAGCGCCTTTACTCTGGACAGCACAGATACGCAGTATTTT.

This clonotype was detected ten times or more. The CDR3 DNA sequence: TGCAGTGGTATAACCGCGCCGGGACAGGGGGTGAGGGAGACCCAGTACTTC. Amino acid sequence: CSGITAPGQGVRETQYF. V gene TRBV20-1 combines with J gene TRBJ2-5, with 11 bases that match TRBD1. The germline V gene has CDR1 DFQATT and CDR2 SNEGSKA (reference sequence). The CDR3 spans 17 residues. J gave up 5 bases and V 7 bases, and 18 bases lay outside the gene matches.

The rearrangement uses TRBV19 and TRBJ2-2, with 11 bases aligning to TRBD2. V dropped 3 bases and J dropped 7; count of bases not matched to a gene: 10. CDR1 is LNHDA and CDR2 is SQIVND in the germline V gene (reference sequence). The CDR3 has 17 amino acids. The CDR3, as DNA: TGTGCCAGTAGTATCCTCCTACTAGCGGGAGCGGGCGGGGAGCTGTTTTTT. Translation: CASSILLLAGAGGELFF. The complete variable domain, with remaining parts taken from reference TRBV19 and TRBJ2-2, reads DGGITQSPKYLFRKEGQNVTLSCEQNLNHDAMYWYRQDPGQGLRLIYYSQIVNDFQKGDIAEGYSVSREKKESFPLTVTSAQKNPTAFYLCASSILLLAGAGGELFFGEGSRLTVL.

This sequence joins TRBV29-1 and TRBJ2-7; 8 nucleotides match TRBD2. Germline CDR1 and CDR2: SQVTM and ANQGSEA. V shed 5 bases, J shed 4 bases, and the junction held 13 bases outside the gene matches. This CDR3 is built from 15 residues. The CDR3, as DNA: TGCAGCGTTAGCGGGGGCGAGGGGTCAGTGTACGAGCAGTACTTC. Its translation is CSVSGGEGSVYEQYF.

This clonotype has only a few counts. The V and J genes are TRBV5-1 and TRBJ2-7; 8 bases map to TRBD1. The CDR3 runs to 16 residues. After removal of 2 bases from V and 3 bases from J, the junction contained 10 bases not matched to a gene. Germline CDR1 SGHRS, CDR2 YFSETQ. In DNA form, the CDR3 reads TGCGCCAGCAGCTTCCACCCAGGACAGGGAAACTACGAGCAGTACTTC. The encoded protein is CASSFHPGQGNYEQYF.

This clonotype has a handful of counts. The germline gene is not matched at one end of the junction; a read error may be the cause. The chain joins TRBV9 to TRBJ2-6; D possibly corresponds to TRBD1 (5 bases). The CDR3 sequence is 11 residues long. Per the germline V gene, CDR1 is SGDLS and CDR2 is YYNGEE. The CDR3 sequence is CASSQGANVLF. DNA for the CDR3: TGTGCCAGCAGTCAAGGGGCCAACGTCCTTTTC.

This clonotype was seen repeatedly, ten times or more. The chain couples TRBV12-3 or TRBV12-4 to TRBJ2-5; 9 nucleotides agree with TRBD2. CDR3 length: 16 amino acids. Trimming at V came to 1 base and at J to 5 bases, leaving 8 bases not matched to a gene. The CDR3 loop is CASSLVGSGSGETQYF. For the CDR3, the DNA is TGTGCCAGCAGTTTAGTGGGTAGCGGGAGTGGGGAGACCCAGTACTTC.